These 10 T cell receptor beta chains were all obtained from the same sample, sequenced in a study of response to subunit inactivated influenza vaccine (dated by TCRdb to between 2017 and 2018). The library was prepared using RT-PCR. TCRdb names Illumina HiSeq 2500 as the instrument used. TCRdb applied fastp at Q25 and MiXCR to the public reads, then kept only in-frame beta chains. Rows are combined by CDR3 protein, so each entry shows the most common genes and DNA. For this sample the table gives about 570,000 distinct CDR3 sequences, of which over 9% were detected only once. About 10% of the sample lies in the top ten. These same records also appear under a second study, on T cells expressing NK-cell markers. As that second study puts it: TCR beta cDNA libraries were prepared using 5'RACE template switching, which introduced a universal primer site and unique molecular identifiers.

The sequencing used PBMCs from blood, collected on the day of vaccination. The receptors shown here come from a man aged 50 or older who received an inactivated influenza vaccine. Donor details come from another sample of the same person, matched by shared clones.

The chain recombines TRBV7-2 with TRBJ2-1; TRBD2 agrees at 13 bases. CDR1 is SGHTA and CDR2 is FQGNSA in the germline V gene. CDR3 length equals 14 residues. With V trimmed by 8 bases and J by 4 bases, 2 bases remained unmatched. In DNA, the CDR3 is TGTGCCAGCGGACTAGCGGGAGCTTACAATGAGCAGTTCTTC. Residues: CASGLAGAYNEQFF.

Comment on this clonotype: A much larger clone differs by one base, so this may be a read error. The chain joins TRBV6-4 to TRBJ2-1; 8 bases align to TRBD2. CDR3 length equals 15 residues. Germline V gene data show CDR1 as MRHNA and CDR2 as SNTAGT. V lost 3 bases, J lost 15 bases, and 16 bases stayed unmatched. DNA of the CDR3: TGTGCCAGCAGTGAGCTTCGGGAGGGCTATGGGTTGGGGTTCTTC. Its translation: CASSELREGYGLGFF.

This clonotype has a handful of counts. The chain combines TRBV5-4 with TRBJ1-1; no clear D. CDR1 and CDR2 (germline): SGHNT, YYREEE (reference sequence). The CDR3 covers 13 residues. V lost 0 bases and J 7 bases, leaving 10 bases between the germline ends. This chain's CDR3 is CASSLGSADEAFF. The CDR3 nucleotides read TGTGCCAGCAGCTTGGGATCGGCCGATGAAGCTTTCTTT.

The chain employs TRBV4-1 and TRBJ1-2; perhaps TRBD1 as D (5 bases). CDR3 size: 15 residues. Deletions cut 0 bases from V and 9 bases from J, with 17 bases between. Germline V gene lookup returns CDR1 MGHRA and CDR2 YSYEKL. The CDR3 bases are TGCGCCAGCAGCCAAGATCATACCTTTGACAGCCGCTACACCTTC. Protein: CASSQDHTFDSRYTF.

This clonotype was detected only a few times. This chain links TRBV20-1 with TRBJ2-5; D assignment may be TRBD1 or TRBD2 (5 bases each). The CDR3 runs 15 residues. Trimming pared 3 bases from V and 2 bases from J, leaving 16 bases between. Germline CDR1 and CDR2: DFQATT and SNEGSKA (reference sequence). In nucleotides, the CDR3 is TGCAGTGCTAGTGGTACGGGGCGACGGCAAGAGACCCAGTACTTC. It encodes CSASGTGRRQETQYF.

The chain is built from TRBV9 and TRBJ2-1; 7 bases align to TRBD2. Unmatched junction bases numbered 6, after V lost 3 bases and J lost 9 bases. CDR3 size: 13 residues. CDR1 is SGDLS and CDR2 is YYNGEE in the germline V gene. DNA for the CDR3: TGTGCCAGCAGCGCCCGACTAGCTGGTGAGCAGTTCTTC. Its protein is CASSARLAGEQFF.

The chain has TRBV18 and TRBJ2-3; D possibly corresponds to TRBD2 (6 bases). The germline gives CDR1 KGHSH, CDR2 LQKENI. Trimming left V 0 bases short and J 0 bases short, with 16 bases between. This CDR3 comprises 18 residues. CDR3 DNA sequence: TGTGCCAGCTCACCACCGGAGGTAGCGGAGACTAGCACAGATACGCAGTATTTT. The encoded protein is CASSPPEVAETSTDTQYF.

A few counts support this clonotype. This chain uses TRBV18 with TRBJ2-1, with TRBD2 as a possible D gene (6 bases). The CDR3 runs 16 residues. Germline-derived CDR1 and CDR2 are KGHSH and LQKENI. Trimming took off 0 bases at V and 2 bases at J, with 11 bases between the two ends. The CDR3 reads CASSPPAEGTYNEQFF. CDR3 DNA: TGTGCCAGCTCACCACCCGCGGAGGGCACCTACAATGAGCAGTTCTTC.

The V call is TRBV7-8, the J call TRBJ1-1; D is uncertain. The CDR3 loop spans 16 amino acids. The germline gives CDR1 SGHVS, CDR2 FQNEAQ. The V end lost 5 bases, the J end lost 4 bases, and 20 bases lay between the germline ends. The CDR3 region is CASSPHGGPRGTEAFF. CDR3 nucleotide sequence: TGTGCCAGCAGCCCACACGGCGGACCACGGGGCACTGAAGCTTTCTTT.

The genes are TRBV4-1 and TRBJ2-7; D is unresolved. Germline assignment: CDR1 MGHRA and CDR2 YSYEKL. CDR3 length: 14 amino acids. With 1 base removed from V and 7 bases from J, the gap between germline ends came to 14 bases. In DNA form, the CDR3 reads TGCGCCAGCAGCCAAGGGGGATGGACGACTGAGCAGTACTTC. Translated, it gives CASSQGGWTTEQYF.